These 8 T cell receptor beta chains came from one sample sequenced in a study of tumor and adjacent non-tumor tissue in lung cancer. Three rounds of nested PCR, following a modified ARM-PCR protocol, produced the TCRbeta library. TCRdb fed the multiplex PCR reads into MiXCR, producing one record per CDR3 protein. The repertoire holds under 150,000 distinct CDR3 sequences, with approximately 66% as singletons. This sample's RNA came from whole unsorted tissue. The source material was lung tumor tissue. These receptors were taken from a man aged 25 to 40 with non-small cell lung cancer.

Concerning this clonotype itself: One end of the junction varies from germline; a read error may be responsible. This chain connects TRBV6-2 or TRBV6-3 to TRBJ2-7; D is undetermined. The CDR3 has 14 amino acids. Germline CDR1 reads MNHEY; CDR2 reads SVGEGT. CDR3 residues: CASSYSSFPNEQYF. CDR3 nucleotide sequence: TGTGCCAGCAGTTACAGCAGTTTCCCTAACGAACAGTACTTC.

This clonotype showed up just a few times. This may arise from a read error, as a much more abundant clone is one base away. The chain combines TRBV6-1 with TRBJ1-5; D call uncertain. The CDR3 is 11 amino acids. Looked up from germline, CDR1 is MNHNS and CDR2 is SASEGT. As DNA, the CDR3 is TGTACCAGCAGTGAAGATCAGCCCCAGCATTTT. Protein: CTSSEDQPQHF.

About this clonotype: It may be a read error: a sequence one base away is much more abundant. The chain recombines TRBV20-1 with TRBJ2-7; D call uncertain. The CDR3 is made up of 13 amino acids. CDR1 is DFQATT and CDR2 is SNEGSKA in the germline V gene (reference sequence). CDR3 DNA sequence: TGCAGTGCTGATCGGACGGTCCTTGGCGAGCACTACTTC. Translated, it gives CSADRTVLGEHYF.

On this clonotype itself: This may stem from a read error, because a much larger clone lies one nucleotide away. The chain combines TRBV5-4 with TRBJ2-7; TRBD2 might be the D (7 bases). Trimming removed 4 bases at V and 2 bases at J, with 19 bases between. CDR1 is SGHNT and CDR2 is YYREEE in the germline V gene (reference sequence). This CDR3 contains 16 residues. For the CDR3, the DNA is TGTGCCAGCAGCCCGACGGGGAGGGGGACGCCCTACGAGCAGTACTTC. As protein: CASSPTGRGTPYEQYF.

The chain carries TRBV20-1 and TRBJ2-7; D unclear. The DNA end favors TRBJ2-1, so the J call may be wrong. CDR3 length equals 12 residues. Germline V CDR1 and CDR2: DFQATT, SNEGSKA (reference sequence). CDR3 region: CSALFPPPEQFF. CDR3 nucleotide sequence: TGCAGTGCTCTCTTTCCACCCCCCGAGCAGTTCTTC.

This clonotype came up a few times. This could be a read error, since a much larger clone is one nucleotide away. The rearrangement links TRBV20-1 to TRBJ2-3; TRBD2 matches 14 bases. CDR3 length equals 17 residues. CDR1 DFQATT and CDR2 SNEGSKA come from the germline V gene (reference sequence). The CDR3 reads CSVRDGTSGRETDTQYF. CDR3 DNA sequence: TGCAGTGTTAGAGATGGGACTAGCGGGAGAGAGACAGATACGCAGTATTTT.

Points on this clonotype: This clone may be a read error of a much larger clone one base away. The CDR3 coding sequence is TGTGCCAGCAGCAAATACCAGACTAGCGGGAACACAGATACGCAGTATTTT. This encodes CASSKYQTSGNTDTQYF. V and J are TRBV6-2 or TRBV6-3 and TRBJ2-3; 11 bases map to TRBD2. The ends lost 6 bases at V and 2 bases at J; junction bases unmatched: 10. The length of the CDR3 is 17 residues. Looked up from germline, CDR1 is MNHEY and CDR2 is SVGEGT.

This clonotype appeared once. No conserved phenylalanine or tryptophan ends this CDR3, so it is likely a read error. The chain recombines TRBV29-1 with TRBJ2-7, with D possibly being TRBD1 (6 bases). This CDR3 is 14 amino acids long. Germline loops: CDR1 SQVTM, CDR2 ANQGSEA. CDR3 nucleotide sequence: TGCAGCATTGGGGGTCAGGGGAGCTCCTACGACCAGTACTTA. Protein product: CSIGGQGSSYDQYL.